The rows below give T cell receptor beta chains drawn from one sample of a study of blood T cell repertoires in COVID-19. Here immunoSEQ multiplex PCR was the method, and the copy in TCRdb shows in-frame clones only, minus some. The sample has under 350,000 clones, 80% to 90% seen once. Sequenced sample: PBMCs or T cells enriched from blood (not recorded which). Receptors were obtained from a middle-aged woman with acute COVID-19. Both conserved end residues are part of each CDR3. Each record gives: clone size, CDR3 length, V gene, D gene, J gene, CDR3 DNA, CDR3 protein. The D gene is left open where the match is weak. Size is omitted from some rows. Given values are once, few, many or a class for expanded clones.

NA,16,TRBV20-1,NA,TRBJ2-3,TGCAGTGCTAGTGTATTTATGCGGGGGCGTACAGATACGCAGTATTTT,CSASVFMRGRTDTQYF
NA,20,TRBV6-4,TRBD2,TRBJ2-7,TGTGCCAGCAGTCCTCCCGCGACGGGACTAGCGGGACAAACGTCTTACGAGCAGTACTTC,CASSPPATGLAGQTSYEQYF
NA,15,TRBV19,TRBD2,TRBJ2-1,TGTGCCAGTGGCGGGACTAGCGACACCTACAATGAGCAGTTCTTC,CASGGTSDTYNEQFF
NA,14,TRBV7-9,TRBD2,TRBJ2-5,TGTGCCAGCAGCTCGGGGACTAGCCTAGAGACCCAGTACTTC,CASSSGTSLETQYF
NA,13,TRBV23-1,NA,TRBJ1-4,TGCGCCAGAGAAGACAGACGAAGGGAAAAACTGTTTTTT,CAREDRRREKLFF
NA,20,TRBV27,TRBD1,TRBJ2-1,TGTGCCAGCAGCTACCTAGGACAGGGCTTTGAATACACAACCTACAATGAGCAGTTCTTC,CASSYLGQGFEYTTYNEQFF
NA,17,TRBV28,NA,TRBJ1-4,TGTGCCAGCAGTTTGACCCAATGGAGTGCCAGTAATGAAAAACTGTTTTTT,CASSLTQWSASNEKLFF
NA,13,TRBV7-8,TRBD2,TRBJ2-1,TGTGCCAGCAGCCCGGGACTAGGCGGCGAGCAGTTCTTC,CASSPGLGGEQFF
NA,15,TRBV9,NA,TRBJ1-6,TGTGCCAGCAGCGTAGACGGGACATCAAATTCACCCCTCCACTTT,CASSVDGTSNSPLHF
NA,14,TRBV3-1/TRBV3-2,NA,TRBJ2-7,TGTGCCAGCAGCCAGCAGGGATGCTCCTACGAGCAGTACTTC,CASSQQGCSYEQYF
NA,15,TRBV20-1,TRBD2,TRBJ2-1,TGCAGTGCCAGTGAGGTCAGCGGGAGAACCGGTGAGCAGTTCTTC,CSASEVSGRTGEQFF
NA,13,TRBV28,NA,TRBJ2-2,TGTGCCAGCATCCCGGGACAAACCGGGGAGCTGTTTTTT,CASIPGQTGELFF
NA,16,TRBV4-3,NA,TRBJ1-6,TGCGCCAGCAGCCAAGTTTCATCAGGGCCTCATTCACCCCTCCACTTT,CASSQVSSGPHSPLHF
NA,14,TRBV6-5,TRBD1,TRBJ2-5,TGTGCCAGCAGAGACAGGGGTTTACGGGAGACCCAGTACTTC,CASRDRGLRETQYF
NA,15,TRBV2,TRBD2,TRBJ2-2,TGTGCCAGCAGTGGGGTTTGGGGGGGCACCGGGGAGCTGTTTTTT,CASSGVWGGTGELFF
NA,16,TRBV5-6,NA,TRBJ2-2,TGTGCCAGCAGCTTCCTCGACAGGGACTGGACCGGGGAGCTGTTTTTT,CASSFLDRDWTGELFF
few,14,TRBV6-2/TRBV6-3,TRBD1,TRBJ2-3,TGTGCCAGCAGTGGGACAGGGGCCACGGTTGCGCAGTATTTT,CASSGTGATVAQYF
few,14,TRBV5-1,NA,TRBJ1-3,TGCGCCAGCAGCTCTCAGGGCTCTGGAAACACCATATATTTT,CASSSQGSGNTIYF
NA,16,TRBV13,NA,TRBJ2-3,TGTGCCAGCAGCTTAGGATCTCGTTTCTACACAGATACGCAGTATTTT,CASSLGSRFYTDTQYF
NA,16,TRBV4-3,TRBD2,TRBJ2-3,TGCGCCAGCAGCCAATGGGCCCTAGCGGGGGGTGATACGCAGTATTTT,CASSQWALAGGDTQYF
NA,14,TRBV7-8,NA,TRBJ1-2,TGTGCCAGCAGCTTAGGGACGGGGAGTAGGGGCTACACCTTC,CASSLGTGSRGYTF
NA,14,TRBV5-1,NA,TRBJ1-2,TGCGCCAGCAGCTCTCCTGGCGGGGGCTATGGCTACACCTTC,CASSSPGGGYGYTF
NA,12,TRBV6-5,NA,TRBJ2-1,TGTGTCACCCGGTCAGGGGTTAATGAGCAGTTCTTC,CVTRSGVNEQFF
NA,16,TRBV10-3,TRBD1,TRBJ1-1,TGTGCCATCAGTGACCTGGGACAGATAATGAACACTGAAGCTTTCTTT,CAISDLGQIMNTEAFF
NA,15,TRBV18,NA,TRBJ1-5,TGTGCCAGCTCACCACCAAACGGGGGCAATCAGCCCCAGCATTTT,CASSPPNGGNQPQHF